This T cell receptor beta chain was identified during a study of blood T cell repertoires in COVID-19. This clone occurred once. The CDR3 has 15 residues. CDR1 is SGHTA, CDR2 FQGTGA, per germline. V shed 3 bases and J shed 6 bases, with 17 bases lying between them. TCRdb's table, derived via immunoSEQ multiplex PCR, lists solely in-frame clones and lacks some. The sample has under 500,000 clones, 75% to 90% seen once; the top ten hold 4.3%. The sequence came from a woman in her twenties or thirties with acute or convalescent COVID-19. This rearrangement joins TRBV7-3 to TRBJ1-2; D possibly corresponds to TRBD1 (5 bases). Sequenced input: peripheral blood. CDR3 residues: CASSFYVRVADGYTF. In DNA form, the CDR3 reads TGTGCCAGCAGCTTCTACGTCAGGGTGGCGGATGGCTACACCTTC.